This T cell receptor beta chain was retrieved from a study of blood T cell repertoires in COVID-19. Study as a whole: The samples span acute and convalescent COVID-19 from the United States, Italy and Spain. T cells, B-cell-depleted T cells, or PBMCs provided the cDNA or gDNA that served as material.

The germline V gene has CDR1 SGHVS and CDR2 FQNEAQ. The CDR3 has 14 residues. Trimming shortened V by 5 bases and J by 4 bases, and 12 bases separated the two germline ends. How the authors handled the data: Reference gene primer amplification gave estimated nucleated cell counts. The table came from immunoSEQ multiplex PCR; TCRdb's copy has only in-frame clones and leaves some out. D and trimming come from the DNA, and the V and J calls and clone size come from that table. This sample has tens of thousands of clones; 81% occur once, and the top ten carry approximately 40%. The chain recombines TRBV7-8 with TRBJ1-5, with D tentatively TRBD1 (6 bases). The sample consisted of peripheral blood. The TCR originated in an elderly man with acute or convalescent COVID-19. The CDR3 loop reads CASSPGTPNQPQHF. In nucleotides, the CDR3 is TGTGCCAGCAGCCCCGGGACACCTAATCAGCCCCAGCATTTT.